Shown below are 9 T cell receptor beta chains from a single sample sequenced in a study of vaccination and CD4 T cells after COVID-19. These receptors have no known antigen. Sequencing of the DNA from cultured CD4+ T cells was carried out with the Oncomine TCR Beta short-read assay. Via MiXCR, TCRdb re-called the PCR reads, giving one row per CDR3 protein. The sample has 8,000 to 10,000 distinct CDR3 sequences, 68% seen once; the top ten hold 9%. Treatment given: approximately nine-day PBMC culture with coronavirus spike peptide pools or control peptides (ViraFEST assay). This specimen was CD4+ T cells from blood, cultured in vitro, taken before SARS-CoV-2 vaccination. These receptors all stem from a human donor who had recovered from COVID-19.

This rearrangement joins TRBV19 to TRBJ1-6, with no clear D. V lost 7 bases and J lost 7, with 11 bases in between. The CDR3 has 13 residues. Per germline, CDR1 LNHDA and CDR2 SQIVND (reference sequence). CDR3 DNA sequence: TGTGCCAGTAAGGCCCGCGAGAATTCACCCCTCCACTTT. Protein product: CASKARENSPLHF.

The DNA for the CDR3 is TGCAGTGCTAGAGATGACAGGGGGCTCTACGAGCAGTACTTC. Translated: CSARDDRGLYEQYF. V usage is TRBV20-1 and J usage is TRBJ2-7, with 10 bases identical to TRBD1. The germline CDR1 and CDR2 sequences are DFQATT and SNEGSKA (reference sequence). This CDR3 spans 14 amino acids. Losses at the gene ends were 0 bases for V and 3 bases for J; bases not matched to a gene: 2.

The chain is built from TRBV27 and TRBJ1-6; the match to TRBD1 covers 8 bases. Germline V lookup: CDR1 MNHEY, CDR2 SMNVEV (reference sequence). J was trimmed by 4 bases and V by 8 bases; bases with no gene match: 22. This CDR3 is built from 20 residues. This chain's CDR3 is CASADRNRGNALRYNSPLHF. Here the CDR3 DNA reads TGTGCCAGCGCAGACAGAAACAGGGGGAACGCCCTCCGTTATAATTCACCCCTCCACTTT.

The chain carries TRBV7-9 and TRBJ2-3; D gene uncertain. The CDR3 has 17 amino acids. CDR1 is SEHNR and CDR2 is FQNEAQ in the germline V gene (reference sequence). The germline V and J ends were trimmed by 0 bases and 4 bases, with 17 bases remaining between them. The CDR3 bases are TGTGCCAGCAGCTTAGCCTTAGAGAGTTCCGCAGCAGATACGCAGTATTTT. Amino acid sequence: CASSLALESSAADTQYF.

V usage is TRBV6-1 and J usage is TRBJ2-2, with 12 bases aligning to TRBD2. V lost 6 bases to trimming and J lost 5 bases; unmatched junction nucleotides: 4. CDR1 is MNHNS, CDR2 SASEGT, per germline. The CDR3 is 15 amino acids. The CDR3 DNA follows: TGTGCCAGCAGAATGACTAGCGGGAGAACCGGGGAGCTGTTTTTT. Protein sequence: CASRMTSGRTGELFF.

The J gene is TRBJ1-5, the V gene TRBV20-1; D might be TRBD1 (5 bases). V shed 1 base and J shed 7 bases, with 17 bases lying between them. The CDR3 is 15 residues long. Germline V gene data show CDR1 as DFQATT and CDR2 as SNEGSKA (reference sequence). The CDR3 DNA is TGCAGTGCTAGAGTTTGGGAGTCGGGGGGACAGCCCCAGCATTTT. This sequence encodes CSARVWESGGQPQHF.

V and J are TRBV20-1 and TRBJ1-6, with D maybe TRBD1 (5 bases). Trimming removed 5 bases from V and 6 bases from J, with 14 bases in between. Germline CDR1 and CDR2: DFQATT and SNEGSKA (reference sequence). The CDR3 runs 14 residues. The CDR3 coding sequence is TGCAGTGCTCCTACCGGGACTGGTAATTCACCCCTCCACTTT. Amino acid sequence: CSAPTGTGNSPLHF.

Only a few counts were recorded for this clonotype. The rearrangement joins TRBV25-1 to TRBJ2-2, with 9 bases identical to TRBD2. Trimming took 4 bases from V and 3 from J; bases not matched to a gene: 0. The germline CDR1 and CDR2 sequences are MGHDK and SYGVNS. The CDR3 is made up of 14 amino acids. The CDR3 loop is CASSGTSDTGELFF. CDR3 coding DNA: TGTGCCAGCAGTGGGACTAGCGACACCGGGGAGCTGTTTTTT.

This clonotype was counted only a few times. CDR3 nucleotides: TGTGCCTGGAGCGACGATAGCAATCAGCCCCAGCATTTT. This encodes CAWSDDSNQPQHF. The chain is built from TRBV30 and TRBJ1-5, with D uncertain. This CDR3 has 13 amino acids. CDR1 is GTSNPN, CDR2 SVGIG, per germline (reference sequence). V was pared by 3 bases and J by 0 bases, with 6 bases between.